This TCR beta chain was sequenced during a study of preoperative IRX-2 immunotherapy in early breast cancer. Regarding treatment: preoperative locoregional IRX-2 cytokine immunotherapy. Preoperative locoregional IRX-2 cytokine immunotherapy was tested in the phase Ib source study. The length of the CDR3 is 15 residues. Trimming took 5 bases from V and 6 from J, leaving 14 bases between them. In germline, CDR1 is SGHAT, CDR2 FQDESV (reference sequence). This table comes from immunoSEQ multiplex PCR, and its TCRdb copy is limited to in-frame clones, with some not included. This sample yields 24,000 or so clones, of which 75% to 80% are seen a single time; 2.2% belongs to the top ten.

The chain joins TRBV11-1 to TRBJ1-6; unclear D gene. This TCR was sampled from a human donor with breast cancer. The sample in question was lymph node tissue, obtained before IRX-2 immunotherapy. This CDR3 reads CASSVGISSNSPLHF. In nucleotides, the CDR3 is TGTGCCAGCAGCGTCGGAATTTCGAGTAATTCACCCCTCCACTTT.